This section outlines one TCR beta chain sequence together with its context. The sample originates from a study of blood T cell repertoires in COVID-19. Original processing notes: Reference gene primer amplification gave estimated nucleated cell counts. TCRdb's table, derived via immunoSEQ multiplex PCR, lists solely in-frame clones and lacks some. From that table come the V and J calls and clone size; the DNA was used to work out D and trimming. The sample shows 350,000 to 400,000 clones, about nine tenths of them seen only once. Cohorts were assigned according to the clinical history that participants reported. The receptor was isolated from a woman aged 25-40 years who had recovered from COVID-19. Sequencing was carried out using PBMCs or T cells enriched from blood (not recorded which).

CDR3 sequence: CAWSEERRSGNTIYF. CDR3 nucleotides: TGTGCCTGGAGTGAAGAGAGAAGATCTGGAAACACCATATATTTT. The V and J genes are TRBV30 and TRBJ1-3, with D hard to call. V was cut by 1 base and J by 1 base, with 11 bases left in between. This CDR3 is built from 15 residues. The germline V gene encodes CDR1 GTSNPN and CDR2 SVGIG (reference sequence).